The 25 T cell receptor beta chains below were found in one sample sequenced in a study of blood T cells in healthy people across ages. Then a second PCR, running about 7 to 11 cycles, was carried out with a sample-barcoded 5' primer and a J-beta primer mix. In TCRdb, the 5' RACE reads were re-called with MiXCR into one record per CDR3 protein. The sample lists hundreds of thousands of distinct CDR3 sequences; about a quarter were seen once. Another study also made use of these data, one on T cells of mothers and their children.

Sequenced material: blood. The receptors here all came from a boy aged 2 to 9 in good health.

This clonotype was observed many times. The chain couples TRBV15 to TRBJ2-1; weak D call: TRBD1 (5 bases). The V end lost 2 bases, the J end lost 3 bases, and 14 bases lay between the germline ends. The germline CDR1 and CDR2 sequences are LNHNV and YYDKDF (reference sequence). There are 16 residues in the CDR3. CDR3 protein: CATSRLSGNRYNEQFF. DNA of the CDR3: TGTGCCACCAGCAGATTATCAGGGAATCGCTACAATGAGCAGTTCTTC.

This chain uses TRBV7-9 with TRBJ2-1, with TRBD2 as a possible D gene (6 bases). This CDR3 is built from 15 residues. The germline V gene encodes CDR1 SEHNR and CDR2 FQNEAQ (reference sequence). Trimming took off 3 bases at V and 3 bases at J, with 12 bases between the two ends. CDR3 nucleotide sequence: TGTGCCAGCAGCTTCGGTGTTAGCGGCTACAATGAGCAGTTCTTC. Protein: CASSFGVSGYNEQFF. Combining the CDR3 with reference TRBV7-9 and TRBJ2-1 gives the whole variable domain DTGVSQNPRHKITKRGQNVTFRCDPISEHNRLYWYRQTLGQGPEFLTYFQNEAQLEKSRLLSDRFSAERPKGSFSTLEIQRTEQGDSAMYLCASSFGVSGYNEQFFGPGTRLTVL.

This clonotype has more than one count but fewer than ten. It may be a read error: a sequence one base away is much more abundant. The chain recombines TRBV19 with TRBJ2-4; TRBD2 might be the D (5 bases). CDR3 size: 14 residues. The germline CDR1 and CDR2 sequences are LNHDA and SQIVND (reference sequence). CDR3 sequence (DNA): TGTGCCAGTAAACTAGAGTGGGCCAAAAACATTCAGTCCTTC. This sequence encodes CASKLEWAKNIQSF.

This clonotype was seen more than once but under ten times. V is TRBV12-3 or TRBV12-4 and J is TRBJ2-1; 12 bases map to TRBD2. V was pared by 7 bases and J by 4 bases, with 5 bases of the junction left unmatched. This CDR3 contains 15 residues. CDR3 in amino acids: CASIELAGGYNEQFF. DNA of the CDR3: TGTGCCAGCATCGAGCTAGCGGGGGGGTACAATGAGCAGTTCTTC.

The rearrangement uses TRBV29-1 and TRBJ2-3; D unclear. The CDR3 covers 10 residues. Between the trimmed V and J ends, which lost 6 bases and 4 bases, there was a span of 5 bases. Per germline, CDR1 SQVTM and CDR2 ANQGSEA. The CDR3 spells CSVNADTQYF. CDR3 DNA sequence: TGCAGCGTGAATGCAGATACGCAGTATTTT.

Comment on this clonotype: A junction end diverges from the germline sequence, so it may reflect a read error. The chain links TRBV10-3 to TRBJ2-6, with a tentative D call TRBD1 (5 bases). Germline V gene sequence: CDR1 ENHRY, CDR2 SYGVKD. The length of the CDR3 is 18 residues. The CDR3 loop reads CAISESNLVLSGANVPTF. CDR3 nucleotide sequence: TGTGCCATCAGTGAGTCGAACCTAGTACTCTCTGGGGCCAACGTCCCGACTTTC.

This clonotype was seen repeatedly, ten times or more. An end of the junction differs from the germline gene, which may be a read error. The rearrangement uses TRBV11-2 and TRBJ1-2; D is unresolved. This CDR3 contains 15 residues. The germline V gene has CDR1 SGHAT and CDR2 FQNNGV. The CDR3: CASSVDWRMSYGYTF. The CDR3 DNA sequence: TGTGCCAGCAGCGTAGACTGGCGGATGTCCTATGGCTACACCTTC.

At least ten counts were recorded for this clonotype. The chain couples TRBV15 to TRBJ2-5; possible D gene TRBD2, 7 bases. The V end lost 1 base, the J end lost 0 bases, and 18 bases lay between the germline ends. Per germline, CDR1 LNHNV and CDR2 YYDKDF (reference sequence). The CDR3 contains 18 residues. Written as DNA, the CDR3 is TGTGCCACCAGCAGAGCTCGAGGGGGGGGAGCGGACCAAGAGACCCAGTACTTC. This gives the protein CATSRARGGGADQETQYF.

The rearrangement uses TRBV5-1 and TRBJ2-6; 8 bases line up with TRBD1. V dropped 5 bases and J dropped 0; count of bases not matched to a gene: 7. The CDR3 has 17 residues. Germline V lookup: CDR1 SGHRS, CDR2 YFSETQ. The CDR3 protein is CASRVGQAYSGANVLTF. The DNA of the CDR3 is TGCGCCAGCAGAGTGGGACAGGCGTACTCTGGGGCCAACGTCCTGACTTTC.

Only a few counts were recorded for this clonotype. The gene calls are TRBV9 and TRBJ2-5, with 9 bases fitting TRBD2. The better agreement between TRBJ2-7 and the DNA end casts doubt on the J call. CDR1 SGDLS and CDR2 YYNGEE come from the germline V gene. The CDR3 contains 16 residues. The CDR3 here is CASSPWTSATNYEQYF. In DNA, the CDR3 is TGTGCCAGCAGCCCATGGACTAGCGCCACAAACTACGAGCAGTACTTC.

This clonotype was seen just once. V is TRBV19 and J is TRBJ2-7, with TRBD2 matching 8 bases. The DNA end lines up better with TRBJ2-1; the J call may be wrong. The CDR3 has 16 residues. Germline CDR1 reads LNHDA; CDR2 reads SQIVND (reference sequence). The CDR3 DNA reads TGTGCCAGTAGTATAGGCGAGCGGGGGAGCCCCAATGAGCAGTTCTTC. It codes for CASSIGERGSPNEQFF.

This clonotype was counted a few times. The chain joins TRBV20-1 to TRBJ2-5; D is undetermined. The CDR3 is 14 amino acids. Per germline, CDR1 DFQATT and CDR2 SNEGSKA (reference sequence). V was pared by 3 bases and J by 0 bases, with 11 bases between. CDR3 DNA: TGCAGTGCTAGCCATACTTGGTACCAAGAGACCCAGTACTTC. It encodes CSASHTWYQETQYF.

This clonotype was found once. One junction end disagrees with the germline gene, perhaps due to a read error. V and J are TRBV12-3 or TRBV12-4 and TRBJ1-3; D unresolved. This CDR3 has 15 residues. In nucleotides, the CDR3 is TGTGCTAGCAGTTTTGGCTCTAACTCTGGAAACACCATATATTTT. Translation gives CASSFGSNSGNTIYF.

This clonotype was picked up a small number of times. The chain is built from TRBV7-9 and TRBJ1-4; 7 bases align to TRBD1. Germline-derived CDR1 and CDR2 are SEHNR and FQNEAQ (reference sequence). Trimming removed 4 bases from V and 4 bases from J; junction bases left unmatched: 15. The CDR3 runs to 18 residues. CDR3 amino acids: CASSWPFGTVARNEKLFF. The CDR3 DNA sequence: TGTGCCAGCAGCTGGCCATTCGGGACAGTGGCTCGTAATGAAAAACTGTTTTTT. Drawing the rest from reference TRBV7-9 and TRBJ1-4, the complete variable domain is DTGVSQNPRHKITKRGQNVTFRCDPISEHNRLYWYRQTLGQGPEFLTYFQNEAQLEKSRLLSDRFSAERPKGSFSTLEIQRTEQGDSAMYLCASSWPFGTVARNEKLFFGSGTQLSVL.

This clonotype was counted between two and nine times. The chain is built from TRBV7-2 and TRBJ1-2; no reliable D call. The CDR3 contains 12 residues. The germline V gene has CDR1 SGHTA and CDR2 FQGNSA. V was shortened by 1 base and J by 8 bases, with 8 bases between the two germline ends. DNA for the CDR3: TGTGCCAGCAGCTTAGAAGTTGGCGGCTACACCTTC. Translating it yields CASSLEVGGYTF.

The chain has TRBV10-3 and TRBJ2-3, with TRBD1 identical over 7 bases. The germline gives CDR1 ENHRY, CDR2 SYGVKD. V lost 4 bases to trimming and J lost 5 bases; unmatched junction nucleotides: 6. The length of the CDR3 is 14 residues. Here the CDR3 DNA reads TGTGCCATCAGTGTTGTGGCAGGGGGAGATACGCAGTATTTT. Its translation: CAISVVAGGDTQYF.

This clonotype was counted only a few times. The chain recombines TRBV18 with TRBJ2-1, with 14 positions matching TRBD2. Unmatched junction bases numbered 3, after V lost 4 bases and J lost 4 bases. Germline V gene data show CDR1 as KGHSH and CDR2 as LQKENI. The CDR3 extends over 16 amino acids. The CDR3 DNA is TGTGCCAGCTCACGGACTAGCGGGAGGACATACAATGAGCAGTTCTTC. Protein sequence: CASSRTSGRTYNEQFF.

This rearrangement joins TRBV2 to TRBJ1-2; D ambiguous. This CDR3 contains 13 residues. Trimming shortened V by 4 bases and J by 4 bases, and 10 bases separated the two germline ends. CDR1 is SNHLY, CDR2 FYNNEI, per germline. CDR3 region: CASSVLLSYGYTF. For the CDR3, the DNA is TGTGCCAGCAGTGTTTTGTTGAGCTATGGCTACACCTTC.

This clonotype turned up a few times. CDR3 sequence reads: CASSQEQGMNTEAFF. Written as DNA, the CDR3 is TGTGCCAGCAGCCAAGAGCAGGGTATGAACACTGAAGCTTTCTTT. This chain connects TRBV14 to TRBJ1-1; D is perhaps TRBD1 (5 bases). V was shortened by 0 bases and J by 0 bases, with 8 bases between the two germline ends. Germline assignment: CDR1 SGHDN and CDR2 FVKESK. There are 15 residues in the CDR3.

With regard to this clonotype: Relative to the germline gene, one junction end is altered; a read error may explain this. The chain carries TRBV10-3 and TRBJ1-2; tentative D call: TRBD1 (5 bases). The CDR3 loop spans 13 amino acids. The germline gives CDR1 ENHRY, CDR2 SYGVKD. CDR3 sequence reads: CAISPGGSFGYTF. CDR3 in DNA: TGCGCCATCAGCCCGGGGGGGTCTTTTGGCTACACCTTC.

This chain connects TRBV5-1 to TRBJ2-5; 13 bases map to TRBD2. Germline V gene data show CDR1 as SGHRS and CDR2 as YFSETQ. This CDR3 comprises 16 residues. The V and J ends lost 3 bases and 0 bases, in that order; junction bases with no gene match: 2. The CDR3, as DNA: TGCGCCAGCAGCTCCGGGACTAGCGGGGACCAAGAGACCCAGTACTTC. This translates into CASSSGTSGDQETQYF.

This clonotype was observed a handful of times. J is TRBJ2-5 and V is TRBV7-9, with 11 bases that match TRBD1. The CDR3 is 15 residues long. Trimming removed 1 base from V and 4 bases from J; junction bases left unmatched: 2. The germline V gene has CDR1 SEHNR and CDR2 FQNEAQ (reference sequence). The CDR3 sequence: CASSLDGTGGETQYF. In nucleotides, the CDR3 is TGTGCCAGCAGCTTAGACGGGACAGGGGGAGAGACCCAGTACTTC. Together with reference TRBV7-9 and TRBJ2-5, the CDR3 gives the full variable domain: DTGVSQNPRHKITKRGQNVTFRCDPISEHNRLYWYRQTLGQGPEFLTYFQNEAQLEKSRLLSDRFSAERPKGSFSTLEIQRTEQGDSAMYLCASSLDGTGGETQYFGPGTRLLVL.

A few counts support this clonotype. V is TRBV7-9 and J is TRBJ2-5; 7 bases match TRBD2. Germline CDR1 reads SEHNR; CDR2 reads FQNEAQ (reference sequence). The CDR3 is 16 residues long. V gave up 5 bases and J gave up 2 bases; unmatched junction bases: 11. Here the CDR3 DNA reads TGTGCCAGCAGCGGGATGGCTAGCGGCAGACAAGAGACCCAGTACTTC. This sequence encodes CASSGMASGRQETQYF.

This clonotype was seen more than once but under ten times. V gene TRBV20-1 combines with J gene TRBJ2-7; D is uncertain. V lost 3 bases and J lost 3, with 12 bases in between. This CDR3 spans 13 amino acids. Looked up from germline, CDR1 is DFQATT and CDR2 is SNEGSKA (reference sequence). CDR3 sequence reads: CSARSHRYYEQYF. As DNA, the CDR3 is TGCAGTGCTAGGTCCCACCGCTACTACGAGCAGTACTTC.

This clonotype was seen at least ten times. In nucleotides, the CDR3 is TGTGCCAGCAGCAAACACGGATCTAGGCGGCGGGAAGAGACCCAGTACTTC. This translates into CASSKHGSRRREETQYF. This chain connects TRBV21-1 to TRBJ2-5; the DNA was not used to check the table's D call, TRBD1. TRBV21-1 is noted as a pseudogene. There are 17 residues in the CDR3.